One sample yielded the 22 T cell receptor beta chains listed below, sequenced in a study of T cell changes during pregnancy in multiple sclerosis. Some clones are missing from TCRdb's copy, which holds only in-frame ones; the method was immunoSEQ multiplex PCR. The sample lists about 52,000 clones; around nine tenths were seen once. This specimen was CD4+ T cells from peripheral blood mononuclear cells, taken before pregnancy. Receptor source: a female donor with multiple sclerosis, enrolled in a pregnancy study.

V usage is TRBV6-1 and J usage is TRBJ2-3; tentatively, D is TRBD1 (6 bases). V shed 4 bases and J shed 2 bases, with 13 bases lying between them. The CDR3 totals 15 residues. CDR1 is MNHNS, CDR2 SASEGT, per germline. The CDR3 bases are TGTGCCAGCAGTGTTAGGGGGACATACACAGATACGCAGTATTTT. This encodes CASSVRGTYTDTQYF.

V usage is TRBV28 and J usage is TRBJ2-1, with TRBD2 matching over 13 bases. This CDR3 spans 15 amino acids. Germline trimming cut 5 bases from V and 8 bases from J; bases unmatched to any gene: 6. Per the germline V gene, CDR1 is MDHEN and CDR2 is SYDVKM. The CDR3: CASSRGTSGTYEQFF. CDR3 nucleotide sequence: TGTGCCAGCAGTCGGGGGACTAGCGGGACATATGAGCAGTTCTTC.

The chain joins TRBV14 to TRBJ2-3; the match to TRBD2 covers 7 bases. The J segment lost 1 base and the V segment lost 4 bases, leaving 5 bases of the junction unmatched. The CDR3 length is 15 residues. CDR1 is SGHDN, CDR2 FVKESK, per germline. The CDR3: CASSLGGSGTDTQYF. CDR3 nucleotide sequence: TGTGCCAGCAGCCTGGGCGGGAGCGGCACAGATACGCAGTATTTT.

V and J are TRBV2 and TRBJ2-3; 8 nucleotides line up with TRBD1. Looked up from germline, CDR1 is SNHLY and CDR2 is FYNNEI. V shed 2 bases, J shed 1 base, and the junction held 2 bases outside the gene matches. The CDR3 totals 15 residues. DNA of the CDR3: TGTGCCAGCAGTGAATCAGGGGGCCGCACAGATACGCAGTATTTT. Translated: CASSESGGRTDTQYF.

This chain joins TRBV6-4 and TRBJ2-1; no clear D gene. CDR1 MRHNA and CDR2 SNTAGT come from the germline V gene. This CDR3 spans 15 amino acids. Trimming took off 2 bases at V and 0 bases at J, with 8 bases between the two ends. The CDR3, as DNA: TGTGCCAGCAGTGACGCAGGTAGCTCCTACAATGAGCAGTTCTTC. Its translation is CASSDAGSSYNEQFF.

CDR3 nucleotide sequence: TGTGCCAGCAGCCTGGGGACCGGGACTCACAATGAGCAGTTCTTC. It specifies CASSLGTGTHNEQFF. The V call is TRBV5-4, the J call TRBJ2-1, with D maybe TRBD2 (6 bases). The germline V gene has CDR1 SGHNT and CDR2 YYREEE (reference sequence). The CDR3 spans 15 residues. V was pared by 4 bases and J by 5 bases, with 16 bases between.

Concerning this clone itself: At one end, the junction sequence differs from germline, possibly due to a read error. This sequence joins TRBV7-9 and TRBJ1-4; 10 bases are a match to TRBD1. Germline lookup yields CDR1 SEHNR and CDR2 FQNEAQ (reference sequence). This CDR3 region has 14 residues. CDR3: CASTLDRGHEKLFF. In DNA, the CDR3 is TGTGCCAGCACCTTAGACAGGGGGCATGAAAAACTGTTTTTT.

The chain combines TRBV2 with TRBJ2-5; 7 bases agree with TRBD1. Germline values: CDR1 SNHLY, CDR2 FYNNEI. The CDR3 is made up of 13 amino acids. The junction had 5 bases not matched to a gene; V was cut back by 7 bases and J by 3 bases. CDR3 in DNA: TGTGCCAGCATCGAGACAGGGAAAGAGACCCAGTACTTC. Translated, it gives CASIETGKETQYF.

For the CDR3, the DNA is TGTGCCAGTAGTATAGATCATAGCGGGGGGCGAGCTTTCTTT. Translated, it gives CASSIDHSGGRAFF. The chain couples TRBV19 to TRBJ1-1, with TRBD1 as a possible D gene (6 bases). Trimming cost V 0 bases and J 10 bases, with 15 bases left between them. This CDR3 has 14 amino acids. CDR1 is LNHDA, CDR2 SQIVND, per germline (reference sequence).

J is TRBJ2-4 and V is TRBV5-1, with D tentatively TRBD1 (6 bases). V dropped 3 bases and J dropped 3 bases, with 16 bases sitting between them. The CDR3 has 16 amino acids. The germline gives CDR1 SGHRS, CDR2 YFSETQ. The CDR3 reads CASSSRTGNDKNIQYF. CDR3 coding DNA: TGCGCCAGCAGCTCAAGAACAGGGAATGACAAAAACATTCAGTACTTC.

This chain connects TRBV27 to TRBJ2-3, with 8 positions matching TRBD1. V dropped 9 bases and J dropped 3; count of bases not matched to a gene: 8. Germline V gene lookup returns CDR1 MNHEY and CDR2 SMNVEV (reference sequence). CDR3 length: 14 amino acids. CDR3 sequence: CASYPRGQTDTQYF. CDR3 DNA: TGTGCCAGTTACCCCAGGGGGCAAACAGATACGCAGTATTTT.

The genes are TRBV29-1 and TRBJ2-1; TRBD2 matches at 9 bases. Germline V CDR1 and CDR2: SQVTM, ANQGSEA. Trimming cost V 5 bases and J 7 bases; bases outside gene matches: 9. This CDR3 contains 14 residues. This CDR3 is CSVRREGLRNEQFF. The CDR3 region has the DNA TGCAGCGTTAGGCGGGAGGGCCTGCGAAATGAGCAGTTCTTC.

V is TRBV2 and J is TRBJ1-5; no clear D. The CDR3 totals 16 residues. Between the trimmed V and J ends, which lost 5 bases and 3 bases, there was a span of 17 bases. The germline CDR1 and CDR2 sequences are SNHLY and FYNNEI. CDR3 bases: TGTGCCAGCAGTTCCCCTGGGCGGAGGGCCAATCAGCCCCAGCATTTT. This encodes CASSSPGRRANQPQHF.

The J gene is TRBJ2-5, the V gene TRBV7-2; the match to TRBD1 covers 9 bases. The CDR3 extends over 15 amino acids. V shed 6 bases and J 2 bases; nucleotides not matched to a gene: 7. CDR1 SGHTA and CDR2 FQGNSA come from the germline V gene. The CDR3, as DNA: TGTGCCAGCAGTTCACAGGGGGCTGTTCAAGAGACCCAGTACTTC. Residues: CASSSQGAVQETQYF.

The rearrangement uses TRBV27 and TRBJ1-1, with 8 positions matching TRBD1. After removal of 6 bases from V and 6 bases from J, the junction contained 6 bases not matched to a gene. This CDR3 contains 13 residues. Germline-derived CDR1 and CDR2 are MNHEY and SMNVEV (reference sequence). This CDR3 is CASSLPGGSEAFF. The DNA of the CDR3 is TGTGCCAGCAGCTTACCAGGGGGCTCTGAAGCTTTCTTT.

The chain couples TRBV7-8 to TRBJ2-7; unclear D gene. This CDR3 comprises 13 residues. Germline-derived CDR1 and CDR2 are SGHVS and FQNEAQ. The V end lost 1 base, the J end lost 2 bases, and 6 bases lay between the germline ends. CDR3 region: CASSLGSTYEQYF. Written as DNA, the CDR3 is TGTGCCAGCAGCTTAGGCTCTACCTACGAGCAGTACTTC.

The V call is TRBV28, the J call TRBJ2-7; 8 bases map to TRBD1. Trimming took 6 bases from V and 0 from J; bases not matched to a gene: 7. Per germline, CDR1 MDHEN and CDR2 SYDVKM. The CDR3 consists of 15 residues. The DNA of the CDR3 is TGTGCCAGCAGGCGGACAGGGTCGCTCTCCTACGAGCAGTACTTC. Its translation: CASRRTGSLSYEQYF.

This clone has only one observation. The chain has TRBV9 and TRBJ2-3, with 9 bases lining up with TRBD2. CDR3 length: 17 amino acids. V trimming: 3 bases; J trimming: 3 bases; junction bases outside the gene matches: 11. Germline CDR1 SGDLS, CDR2 YYNGEE. CDR3 in amino acids: CASSATAGGRLTDTQYF. DNA for the CDR3: TGTGCCAGCAGCGCAACAGCGGGAGGACGTTTAACAGATACGCAGTATTTT.

The chain links TRBV18 to TRBJ2-1; 10 bases map to TRBD2. The CDR3 length is 13 residues. Per the germline V gene, CDR1 is KGHSH and CDR2 is LQKENI. J lost 10 bases, V lost 2 bases, and 2 bases had no gene match. The CDR3 is CASSPWTSGEQFF. CDR3 in DNA: TGTGCCAGCTCACCATGGACTAGCGGAGAGCAGTTCTTC.

The CDR3 DNA reads as TGTGCCAGCTCACCGTCACAGAGACAGGGTGGCACTGAAGCTTTCTTT. This encodes CASSPSQRQGGTEAFF. The chain carries TRBV18 and TRBJ1-1, with TRBD1 matching 7 bases. The germline V gene has CDR1 KGHSH and CDR2 LQKENI. The junction had 11 bases not matched to a gene; V was cut back by 3 bases and J by 4 bases. CDR3 length equals 16 residues.

The chain carries TRBV2 and TRBJ1-1, with D tentatively TRBD1 (6 bases). The CDR3 has 11 residues. Germline V gives CDR1 SNHLY, CDR2 FYNNEI. V was shortened by 6 bases and J by 6 bases, with 8 bases between the two germline ends. CDR3 coding DNA: TGTGCCAGCAGGGGGGCGGCTGAAGCTTTCTTT. Translated: CASRGAAEAFF.

This clone occurred once. The chain joins TRBV5-1 to TRBJ1-1; D unclear. This CDR3 has 14 amino acids. V was trimmed by 3 bases and J by 10 bases, leaving 19 bases between them. Germline CDR1 SGHRS, CDR2 YFSETQ. CDR3 in DNA: TGCGCCAGCAGCTCCGCTTTGACACGGGATAGAGCTTTCTTT. The encoded protein is CASSSALTRDRAFF.